The 28 T cell receptor beta chains below come from one sample, sequenced in a study of T cell repertoires in cytomegalovirus infection. In TCRdb, the reads were re-called with MiXCR into one record per CDR3 protein. The table records 150,000 to 200,000 distinct CDR3 sequences, around 20% of them present only once. The sample taken for sequencing was PBMCs. The receptor set was obtained from a human donor in good health (CMV status not recorded). Some clones in this sample may be carry-over from other donors' samples.

The sample holds a few counts of this clonotype. Here the CDR3 DNA reads TGCAGTGCTAGAGGTTACACAGATACGCAGTATTTT. Protein: CSARGYTDTQYF. The V and J genes are TRBV20-1 and TRBJ2-3; D is unresolved. CDR1 and CDR2 from the germline V gene are DFQATT and SNEGSKA (reference sequence). The V and J ends lost 1 base and 2 bases respectively, with 4 bases between them. The CDR3 contains 12 residues.

This sequence joins TRBV6-5 and TRBJ2-5; tentatively, D is TRBD1 (5 bases). The CDR3 is 20 amino acids. The V end lost 0 bases, the J end lost 2 bases, and 25 bases lay between the germline ends. The germline V gene encodes CDR1 MNHEY and CDR2 SVGAGI. CDR3 sequence (DNA): TGTGCCAGCAGTTACTCGAGCGCAGGACCTAGGAAGGGGCTACAAGAGACCCAGTACTTC. Residues: CASSYSSAGPRKGLQETQYF.

The chain couples TRBV5-8 to TRBJ2-4; D remains unclear. This CDR3 has 15 residues. The germline V gene has CDR1 SGHTS and CDR2 YDEGEE. Trimming pared 4 bases from V and 1 base from J, leaving 12 bases between. The CDR3 DNA is TGTGCCAGCAGCCCTCCCGGGCTGGCCAAAAACATTCAGTACTTC. Amino acids: CASSPPGLAKNIQYF.

This clonotype was seen at least ten times. This rearrangement joins TRBV7-9 to TRBJ2-1, with unresolved D. The ends were cut back, 4 bases at V and 2 bases at J, with 9 bases in the middle. The V gene's germline CDR1 is SEHNR and CDR2 FQNEAQ (reference sequence). The CDR3 contains 14 residues. CDR3 bases: TGTGCCAGCAGCTCCCTTGCGACCTACAATGAGCAGTTCTTC. Translation: CASSSLATYNEQFF.

There are a few counts of this clonotype. The chain has TRBV7-3 and TRBJ2-1; D remains unclear. The CDR3 runs 13 residues. V lost 5 bases, J lost 7 bases, and 12 bases lay in between. CDR1 and CDR2 (germline): SGHTA, FQGTGA. The CDR3 region is CASSPRGWNEQFF. CDR3 DNA: TGTGCCAGCAGCCCGCGAGGTTGGAATGAGCAGTTCTTC.

There are a few counts of this clonotype. The gene calls are TRBV5-1 and TRBJ1-1; D call uncertain. The germline V and J ends were trimmed by 0 bases and 3 bases, with 12 bases remaining between them. The CDR3 contains 15 residues. The V gene's germline CDR1 is SGHRS and CDR2 YFSETQ. CDR3: CASSLDQVTHTEAFF. The CDR3, as DNA: TGCGCCAGCAGCTTGGACCAAGTCACCCACACTGAAGCTTTCTTT.

This clonotype was observed a handful of times. The genes are TRBV7-9 and TRBJ1-4, with 10 bases identical to TRBD1. The CDR3 runs to 13 residues. V lost 6 bases and J lost 6; bases outside the gene matches: 1. Per germline, CDR1 SEHNR and CDR2 FQNEAQ (reference sequence). Here the CDR3 DNA reads TGTGCCAGCAGGGGACAGGGGTATGAAAAACTGTTTTTT. Amino acid sequence: CASRGQGYEKLFF. Full variable domain (rest looked up from reference TRBV7-9 and TRBJ1-4): DTGVSQNPRHKITKRGQNVTFRCDPISEHNRLYWYRQTLGQGPEFLTYFQNEAQLEKSRLLSDRFSAERPKGSFSTLEIQRTEQGDSAMYLCASRGQGYEKLFFGSGTQLSVL.

This clonotype was seen repeatedly, ten times or more. The chain is built from TRBV27 and TRBJ2-3, with D possibly being TRBD1 or TRBD2 (5 bases each). CDR1 and CDR2 from the germline V gene are MNHEY and SMNVEV (reference sequence). V lost 8 bases and J 0 bases, leaving 15 bases between the germline ends. The CDR3 spans 15 residues. CDR3: CASLRGGASTDTQYF. CDR3 DNA: TGTGCCAGCCTCCGGGGTGGGGCGAGCACAGATACGCAGTATTTT.

On this clonotype itself: A much larger clone lies a single base off, so this may be a read error. V gene TRBV5-5 combines with J gene TRBJ1-1; possibly TRBD1 for D (5 bases). Germline loops: CDR1 SGHKS, CDR2 YYEKEE (reference sequence). The CDR3 totals 15 residues. The CDR3 DNA follows: TGTGCCAGCAGCTTGGAAGCAGGACGGGGCACTGATGCTTTCTTT. Its translation is CASSLEAGRGTDAFF.

Note on this clonotype: A read error is possible here, since a much larger clone lies one base away. The chain has TRBV12-3 or TRBV12-4 and TRBJ2-5; no clear D. V was pared by 7 bases and J by 4 bases, with 16 bases between. This CDR3 region has 14 residues. The CDR3 region has the DNA TGTGCCAGCACCCCTGGCAGGTGGCCAGAGACCCAGTACTTC. This encodes CASTPGRWPETQYF.

There are a few counts of this clonotype. The chain couples TRBV15 to TRBJ2-3; 7 positions agree with TRBD2. The V and J ends lost 3 bases and 2 bases, in that order; junction bases with no gene match: 8. Per the germline V gene, CDR1 is LNHNV and CDR2 is YYDKDF (reference sequence). CDR3 length equals 16 residues. This chain's CDR3 is CATSRTPGLNTDTQYF. The DNA of the CDR3 is TGTGCCACCAGCAGGACCCCGGGACTAAACACAGATACGCAGTATTTT.

This chain links TRBV29-1 with TRBJ1-1; a weak D match, TRBD1 (6 bases). Per germline, CDR1 SQVTM and CDR2 ANQGSEA. The CDR3 consists of 15 residues. The V and J ends lost 8 bases and 2 bases respectively, with 21 bases between them. The CDR3 reads CSTSTNRAVNTEAFF. As DNA, the CDR3 is TGCAGCACCTCGACCAACAGGGCGGTAAACACTGAAGCTTTCTTT. Complete variable domain (other parts from reference TRBV29-1 and TRBJ1-1): SAVISQKPSRDICQRGTSLTIQCQVDSQVTMMFWYRQQPGQSLTLIATANQGSEATYESGFVIDKFPISRPNLTFSTLTVSNMSPEDSSIYLCSTSTNRAVNTEAFFGQGTRLTVV.

J is TRBJ2-1 and V is TRBV6-2 or TRBV6-3; 11 nucleotides agree with TRBD2. The V gene's germline CDR1 is MNHEY and CDR2 SVGEGT. V shed 6 bases and J 7 bases; nucleotides not matched to a gene: 5. The CDR3 covers 14 residues. CDR3 protein: CASRGLAVGNEQFF. CDR3 DNA: TGTGCCAGCAGGGGACTAGCGGTGGGAAATGAGCAGTTCTTC.

This chain joins TRBV12-3 or TRBV12-4 and TRBJ1-1, with D hard to call. V lost 3 bases, J lost 11 bases, and 10 bases lay in between. The CDR3 sequence is 11 residues long. The CDR3 sequence: CASSLEGPAFF. The DNA of the CDR3 is TGTGCCAGCAGTTTGGAAGGGCCCGCTTTCTTT.

The chain uses TRBV11-3 and TRBJ1-1, with D unresolved. This CDR3 has 14 residues. The V end lost 8 bases, the J end lost 4 bases, and 17 bases lay between the germline ends. Germline CDR1 SGHNT, CDR2 YENEEA. CDR3 nucleotide sequence: TGTGCCAGCCGGCTCAGAGGGTCCGGCACTGAAGCTTTCTTT. This sequence encodes CASRLRGSGTEAFF.

This clonotype turned up a few times. V gene TRBV2 combines with J gene TRBJ1-5; a weak D match, TRBD1 (5 bases). CDR3 length: 15 amino acids. The germline V gene encodes CDR1 SNHLY and CDR2 FYNNEI. Between the trimmed V and J ends, which lost 0 bases and 5 bases, there was a span of 11 bases. DNA for the CDR3: TGTGCCAGCAGTGAAGCATCAGGGTACCATCAGCCCCAGCATTTT. Translated: CASSEASGYHQPQHF.

This clonotype was counted at least ten times. The V gene is TRBV7-2, the J gene TRBJ2-7; the D gene is possibly TRBD2 (6 bases). This CDR3 has 11 amino acids. CDR1 and CDR2 from the germline V gene are SGHTA and FQGNSA. With 5 bases removed from V and 6 bases from J, the gap between germline ends came to 8 bases. The CDR3: CASSPSVEQYF. CDR3 DNA sequence: TGTGCCAGCAGCCCTAGCGTCGAGCAGTACTTC.

The V and J genes are TRBV7-3 and TRBJ2-7; TRBD2 is a possible D gene (8 bases). Germline CDR1 reads SGHTA; CDR2 reads FQGTGA. Trimming took 5 bases from V and 4 from J, leaving 15 bases between them. CDR3 length equals 14 residues. CDR3 protein: CASSLGGDRYEQYF. The DNA for the CDR3 is TGTGCCAGCAGCCTCGGGGGGGACAGATACGAGCAGTACTTC.

This clonotype was seen only a few times. V usage is TRBV29-1 and J usage is TRBJ2-2, with TRBD1 matching over 7 bases. CDR1 and CDR2 (germline): SQVTM, ANQGSEA. With 4 bases clipped from V and 0 bases from J, the junction kept 5 bases outside the gene matches. This CDR3 has 15 residues. CDR3 residues: CSVVKGATNTGELFF. The CDR3, as DNA: TGCAGCGTTGTTAAGGGGGCGACGAACACCGGGGAGCTGTTTTTT.

The J gene is TRBJ2-7, the V gene TRBV6-5; 10 positions match TRBD2. Germline-derived CDR1 and CDR2 are MNHEY and SVGAGI. Germline trimming cut 1 base from V and 3 bases from J; bases unmatched to any gene: 6. The CDR3 contains 16 residues. In DNA form, the CDR3 reads TGTGCCAGCAGTTACTTACAAAGCGGGAGGGTCTACGAGCAGTACTTC. Translation: CASSYLQSGRVYEQYF.

This clonotype was counted ten times or more. The rearrangement uses TRBV28 and TRBJ2-1; D possibly uses TRBD1 or TRBD2 (7 bases each). Trimming took 7 bases from V and 1 from J, leaving 17 bases between them. Per germline, CDR1 MDHEN and CDR2 SYDVKM. This CDR3 has 16 amino acids. DNA for the CDR3: TGTGCCAGCACCCCAGGGGGGGCGGATTCCTACAATGAGCAGTTCTTC. Protein sequence: CASTPGGADSYNEQFF.

This clonotype was found a few times. The chain links TRBV28 to TRBJ1-1; no definite D call. The germline V gene encodes CDR1 MDHEN and CDR2 SYDVKM. The CDR3 contains 14 residues. The V and J ends lost 7 bases and 11 bases respectively, with 23 bases between them. The chain's CDR3 is CASTPGSPATRAFF. In nucleotides, the CDR3 is TGTGCCAGCACCCCGGGGAGCCCTGCCACGCGGGCTTTCTTT.

The gene calls are TRBV5-1 and TRBJ1-1, with D uncertain. CDR1 is SGHRS and CDR2 is YFSETQ in the germline V gene. V was pared by 0 bases and J by 0 bases, with 9 bases between. This CDR3 has 15 residues. The CDR3 region is CASSLVPGLNTEAFF. The CDR3 region has the DNA TGCGCCAGCAGCTTGGTCCCAGGATTGAACACTGAAGCTTTCTTT.

This clonotype was detected many times. The chain combines TRBV11-2 with TRBJ2-2; D uncertain. The CDR3 runs 14 residues. Germline V gives CDR1 SGHAT, CDR2 FQNNGV. The V end lost 2 bases, the J end lost 6 bases, and 10 bases lay between the germline ends. Here the CDR3 reads CASSLLPTAGELFF. CDR3 DNA: TGTGCCAGCAGCTTACTTCCAACCGCCGGGGAGCTGTTTTTT.

This clonotype was seen at least ten times. The chain employs TRBV30 and TRBJ2-2, with unresolved D. The length of the CDR3 is 15 residues. V lost 0 bases, J lost 3 bases, and 11 bases lay in between. CDR1 and CDR2 from the germline V gene are GTSNPN and SVGIG (reference sequence). The chain's CDR3 is CAWSVHGPDTGELFF. For the CDR3, the DNA is TGTGCCTGGAGTGTACACGGGCCGGACACCGGGGAGCTGTTTTTT.

This clonotype was seen ten or more times. This rearrangement joins TRBV25-1 to TRBJ2-3; 7 bases line up with TRBD2. Germline trimming cut 5 bases from V and 2 bases from J; bases unmatched to any gene: 10. Germline CDR1 MGHDK, CDR2 SYGVNS. This CDR3 region has 16 residues. In DNA form, the CDR3 reads TGTGCCAGCAGTTATCGGGGGGTCCCTCTCACAGATACGCAGTATTTT. It translates to CASSYRGVPLTDTQYF.

Of note for this clonotype: A read error may account for a junction end that differs from germline. The rearrangement links TRBV18 to TRBJ1-5, with D hard to call. The germline V gene has CDR1 KGHSH and CDR2 LQKENI. The CDR3 length is 14 residues. The CDR3 loop is CASSPDGINQPQRF. The CDR3, as DNA: TGTGCCAGCTCACCGGATGGAATCAATCAGCCCCAGCGTTTT.

This clonotype has just a few counts. The rearrangement uses TRBV7-2 and TRBJ2-2; D is uncertain. Germline CDR1 and CDR2: SGHTA and FQGNSA. The CDR3 runs 17 residues. V lost 2 bases, J lost 0 bases, and 13 bases lay in between. Here the CDR3 reads CASSLIWGSSNTGELFF. The CDR3 coding sequence is TGTGCCAGCAGCTTAATTTGGGGTTCCTCGAACACCGGGGAGCTGTTTTTT.